This T cell receptor (beta chain) was obtained from a study of blood T cell repertoires in COVID-19. The wider study: The analysed material was cDNA or gDNA that came from T cells, B-cell-depleted T cells, or PBMCs.

CDR1 and CDR2 (germline): SGHAT, FQDESV (reference sequence). This CDR3 contains 14 residues. V lost 3 bases and J lost 4, with 10 bases in between. The data were produced by immunoSEQ multiplex PCR, yet TCRdb's version contains in-frame clones alone and is incomplete. This table holds over 200,000 clones, roughly 85% found once. This TCR came from a woman aged 45-65 years who had recovered from COVID-19. Sample: PBMCs or T cells enriched from blood (not recorded which). V usage is TRBV11-1 and J usage is TRBJ1-3; D is uncertain. The CDR3 DNA reads as TGTGCCAGCAGCTTTTCGCCTACCGGAAACACCATATATTTT. Protein product: CASSFSPTGNTIYF.